This T cell receptor beta chain derives from a study of regulatory T cells in long-lasting Graves disease. General study findings and limits: Favored usage of TRBV28, TRBJ1-2 and TRBJ2-5 was recorded in persistent disease.

As to time point: newly diagnosed GD, antithyroid drugs for less than 3 months. Extracted RNA from PBMCs served as the source of the TCR library. There are 15 residues in the CDR3. Germline CDR1 and CDR2: SGHVS and FQNEAQ. Trimming removed 2 bases from V and 6 bases from J, with 11 bases in between. Combining iRepertoire HTBI primers with Arm-PCR of CDR3 regions, the authors built TCR beta libraries. TCRdb fed the multiplex PCR reads into MiXCR, producing one record per CDR3 protein. The table records approximately 400,000 distinct CDR3 sequences, 10% to 15% of them present only once. This clonotype occurred a few times. Its antigen is not known. These data were also reused for a study on T cells in Graves' hyperthyroidism and ophthalmopathy. That paper adds: In the blood, most expanded thyroid clonotypes above 0.001 appeared as well. Ophthalmopathy and stable hyperthyroidism were separated by a 13 V-J model. Prediction of ophthalmopathy progression came a median around 6 months pre-onset.

The TCR comes from a woman in her late teens or twenties with Graves disease. The source material was peripheral blood mononuclear cells (PBMCs), sampled at new diagnosis, from a patient treated with antithyroid drugs. The gene calls are TRBV7-8 and TRBJ1-6; TRBD1 is a possible D gene (5 bases). The CDR3 loop is CASSLPEGVNSPLHF. In DNA form, the CDR3 reads TGTGCCAGCAGCTTACCGGAAGGGGTTAATTCACCCCTCCACTTT.